This passage covers 22 T cell receptor beta chains from one sample sequenced in a study of shared clonotypes between healthy human individuals. Repertoires were generated with immunoSEQ multiplex PCR, while TCRdb's copy carries only in-frame clones and drops some. The data show about 2.3 million clones, less than 95% seen once. The specimen sequenced was naive CD4+ T cells from PBMCs. Subset of the sample: CD45RA+ positively selected. The receptor source for this set is a man aged 18 to 29 in good health. Some clones in this sample may be carry-over from other donors' samples.

This rearrangement joins TRBV30 to TRBJ1-4, with D possibly matching TRBD1 (5 bases). This CDR3 contains 15 residues. CDR1 is GTSNPN, CDR2 SVGIG, per germline (reference sequence). Trimming stripped 2 bases from V and 4 bases from J, with 14 bases between. The CDR3 loop reads CAWSNPRANNEKLFF. The CDR3 region has the DNA TGTGCCTGGAGTAATCCCAGGGCCAATAATGAAAAACTGTTTTTT.

A few counts support this clone. The chain links TRBV2 to TRBJ1-1, with a tentative D call TRBD1 (6 bases). Trimming pared 6 bases from V and 0 bases from J, leaving 11 bases between. The germline V gene has CDR1 SNHLY and CDR2 FYNNEI. The CDR3 extends over 14 amino acids. The CDR3 loop reads CASRAGEMNTEAFF. DNA for the CDR3: TGTGCCAGCAGGGCAGGGGAGATGAACACTGAAGCTTTCTTT.

CDR3 in amino acids: CASRPGLPGELFF. The CDR3 DNA reads TGTGCCAGCAGACCAGGATTGCCGGGGGAGCTGTTTTTT. V usage is TRBV28 and J usage is TRBJ2-2; D is unclear. Trimming took off 6 bases at V and 8 bases at J, with 13 bases between the two ends. Germline V CDR1 and CDR2: MDHEN, SYDVKM. The CDR3 has 13 amino acids.

The chain links TRBV5-6 to TRBJ1-2; D possibly corresponds to TRBD1 (5 bases). The CDR3 contains 13 residues. Trimming pared 0 bases from V and 5 bases from J, leaving 8 bases between. In germline, CDR1 is SGHDT, CDR2 YYEEEE. The CDR3 DNA is TGTGCCAGCAGCTTGGATAAGGGGTATGGCTACACCTTC. Its translation is CASSLDKGYGYTF.

This CDR3 reads CASSPYSGINNEQFF. CDR3 in DNA: TGTGCCAGCAGTCCCTATAGCGGGATTAATAATGAGCAGTTCTTC. V and J are TRBV6-1 and TRBJ2-1; 8 bases map to TRBD2. After removal of 5 bases from V and 7 bases from J, the junction contained 10 bases not matched to a gene. The germline CDR1 and CDR2 sequences are MNHNS and SASEGT. CDR3 length: 15 amino acids.

V is TRBV28 and J is TRBJ2-4; D is unresolved. The CDR3 extends over 14 amino acids. Trimming stripped 5 bases from V and 0 bases from J, with 8 bases between. From germline, CDR1 is MDHEN and CDR2 SYDVKM. CDR3 loop: CASSQLLAKNIQYF. The CDR3 DNA sequence: TGTGCCAGCAGTCAACTCCTAGCCAAAAACATTCAGTACTTC. The full variable domain, in which reference TRBV28 and TRBJ2-4 provide the parts outside the CDR3, is DVKVTQSSRYLVKRTGEKVFLECVQDMDHENMFWYRQDPGLGLRLIYFSYDVKMKEKGDIPEGYSVSREKKERFSLILESASTNQTSMYLCASSQLLAKNIQYFGAGTRLSVL.

The chain couples TRBV28 to TRBJ1-5; D may be TRBD1 (5 bases). Germline lookup yields CDR1 MDHEN and CDR2 SYDVKM. The CDR3 is 15 amino acids. V was pared by 4 bases and J by 1 base, with 11 bases between. CDR3 sequence: CASSYQGKSNQPQHF. DNA of the CDR3: TGTGCCAGCAGTTATCAGGGTAAGAGCAATCAGCCCCAGCATTTT.

The J gene is TRBJ2-3, the V gene TRBV7-9, with D possibly being TRBD1 or TRBD2 (7 bases each). Per the germline V gene, CDR1 is SEHNR and CDR2 is FQNEAQ (reference sequence). The V gene lost 5 bases and the J gene lost 4 bases, with 13 bases spanning the gap. This CDR3 is 14 amino acids long. CDR3 sequence (DNA): TGTGCCAGCAGCCCCAGGGGGGGCGCAGATACGCAGTATTTT. Its protein product is CASSPRGGADTQYF.

V usage is TRBV28 and J usage is TRBJ1-5, with unresolved D. V dropped 1 base and J dropped 6 bases, with 10 bases sitting between them. The V gene's germline CDR1 is MDHEN and CDR2 SYDVKM. CDR3 size: 14 residues. In DNA, the CDR3 is TGTGCCAGCAGTTTATTTGCGGGAACTCAGCCCCAGCATTTT. Translated: CASSLFAGTQPQHF.

The chain carries TRBV2 and TRBJ1-5; 8 bases line up with TRBD1. This CDR3 spans 13 amino acids. Per germline, CDR1 SNHLY and CDR2 FYNNEI. J lost 7 bases, V lost 8 bases, and 7 bases had no gene match. This CDR3 reads CASLGTGGQPQHF. Written as DNA, the CDR3 is TGTGCCAGCCTCGGGACAGGAGGCCAGCCCCAGCATTTT. Combining the CDR3 with reference TRBV2 and TRBJ1-5 gives the whole variable domain EPEVTQTPSHQVTQMGQEVILRCVPISNHLYFYWYRQILGQKVEFLVSFYNNEISEKSEIFDDQFSVERPDGSNFTLKIRSTKLEDSAMYFCASLGTGGQPQHFGDGTRLSIL.

The chain joins TRBV7-9 to TRBJ2-2, with 10 bases lining up with TRBD2. Germline values: CDR1 SEHNR, CDR2 FQNEAQ (reference sequence). The J segment lost 7 bases and the V segment lost 3 bases, leaving 8 bases of the junction unmatched. The CDR3 runs 16 residues. The CDR3 nucleotides are TGTGCCAGCAGCTTCTCTAGCGGGAGAGTTGGCGGGGAGCTGTTTTTT. This encodes CASSFSSGRVGGELFF. The whole variable domain, filled in from reference TRBV7-9 and TRBJ2-2, reads DTGVSQNPRHKITKRGQNVTFRCDPISEHNRLYWYRQTLGQGPEFLTYFQNEAQLEKSRLLSDRFSAERPKGSFSTLEIQRTEQGDSAMYLCASSFSSGRVGGELFFGEGSRLTVL.

The chain uses TRBV4-3 and TRBJ1-3; D possibly corresponds to TRBD1 (6 bases). Trimming shortened V by 0 bases and J by 3 bases, and 12 bases separated the two germline ends. CDR1 LGHNA and CDR2 YSLEER come from the germline V gene. The CDR3 extends over 16 amino acids. In DNA, the CDR3 is TGCGCCAGCAGCCAAGATGGGGGGGCGGATGGAAACACCATATATTTT. It translates to CASSQDGGADGNTIYF.

The V call is TRBV5-1, the J call TRBJ2-7; 7 nucleotides agree with TRBD1. V was clipped by 4 bases and J by 2 bases; unmatched bases: 6. Germline V gene sequence: CDR1 SGHRS, CDR2 YFSETQ. The CDR3 sequence is 14 residues long. The CDR3 here is CASSPSGQTYEQYF. The CDR3 DNA reads as TGCGCCAGCAGCCCCTCGGGACAGACCTACGAGCAGTACTTC.

Details on this clone: Other DNA sequences in the same sample also yield this CDR3. V gene TRBV5-4 combines with J gene TRBJ2-1, with 9 bases fitting TRBD2. Germline V gene data show CDR1 as SGHNT and CDR2 as YYREEE (reference sequence). Losses at the gene ends were 2 bases for V and 4 bases for J; bases not matched to a gene: 7. The CDR3 is 16 residues long. The CDR3 region has the DNA TGTGCCAGCAGCTTTGGCGGGAGGGCCGATTACAATGAGCAGTTCTTC. Translated, it gives CASSFGGRADYNEQFF.

The rearrangement uses TRBV19 and TRBJ1-1; D is ambiguous. Germline CDR1 and CDR2: LNHDA and SQIVND (reference sequence). The germline V and J ends were trimmed by 1 base and 5 bases, with 11 bases remaining between them. This CDR3 has 14 residues. CDR3 loop: CASSIALGGTEAFF. The CDR3 coding sequence is TGTGCCAGTAGTATAGCTCTGGGCGGGACTGAAGCTTTCTTT.

The rearrangement links TRBV11-2 to TRBJ1-2, with D hard to call. V dropped 0 bases and J dropped 6 bases, with 11 bases sitting between them. Germline-derived CDR1 and CDR2 are SGHAT and FQNNGV. The CDR3 consists of 14 residues. The CDR3 sequence is CASSLDRGGHGYTF. CDR3 sequence (DNA): TGTGCCAGCAGCTTAGATCGGGGAGGGCATGGCTACACCTTC.

The chain joins TRBV27 to TRBJ2-1, with 8 bases matching TRBD2. Germline-derived CDR1 and CDR2 are MNHEY and SMNVEV (reference sequence). The CDR3 has 14 amino acids. J lost 8 bases, V lost 2 bases, and 5 bases had no gene match. CDR3 amino acids: CASSLVPSGYEQFF. DNA for the CDR3: TGTGCCAGCAGTTTAGTCCCTAGCGGGTATGAGCAGTTCTTC.

This chain links TRBV7-3 with TRBJ2-7, with 8 nucleotides matching TRBD2. With 5 bases clipped from V and 2 bases from J, the junction kept 8 bases outside the gene matches. CDR1 and CDR2 from the germline V gene are SGHTA and FQGTGA. This CDR3 is built from 15 residues. The DNA of the CDR3 is TGTGCCAGCAGCCTATACCCCGGGGGGGCCTACGAGCAGTACTTC. As protein: CASSLYPGGAYEQYF. The full variable domain, with the rest looked up from reference TRBV7-3 and TRBJ2-7, is GAGVSQTPSNKVTEKGKYVELRCDPISGHTALYWYRQSLGQGPEFLIYFQGTGAADDSGLPNDRFFAVRPEGSVSTLKIQRTERGDSAVYLCASSLYPGGAYEQYFGPGTRLTVT.

This clone was picked up a small number of times. The CDR3 loop reads CASSVGVRGSTEAFF. CDR3 in DNA: TGTGCCAGCAGCGTAGGCGTCCGGGGGAGCACTGAAGCTTTCTTT. The V gene is TRBV9, the J gene TRBJ1-1; D is possibly TRBD1 (5 bases). Germline assignment: CDR1 SGDLS and CDR2 YYNGEE. V lost 0 bases to trimming and J lost 4 bases, with 13 bases between them. This CDR3 contains 15 residues.

This clone came up once. The CDR3 here is CASGTGVNSPLHF. The CDR3 coding sequence is TGTGCCTCCGGGACAGGGGTAAATTCACCCCTCCACTTT. The chain couples TRBV30 to TRBJ1-6, with 10 bases lining up with TRBD1. This CDR3 is built from 13 residues. Germline assignment: CDR1 GTSNPN and CDR2 SVGIG (reference sequence). Losses at the gene ends were 7 bases for V and 7 bases for J; bases not matched to a gene: 4.

V gene TRBV7-6 combines with J gene TRBJ2-3; 8 bases map to TRBD2. The CDR3 has 16 residues. The germline V gene encodes CDR1 SGHVS and CDR2 FNYEAQ. The junction had 4 bases not matched to a gene; V was cut back by 2 bases and J by 0 bases. The DNA for the CDR3 is TGTGCCAGCAGCTTACGGGGGGGCACTAGCACAGATACGCAGTATTTT. This translates into CASSLRGGTSTDTQYF.

On this clone itself: One end of the junction varies from germline; a read error may be responsible. The rearrangement uses TRBV20-1 and TRBJ1-4; 8 bases are shared with TRBD1. CDR3 length: 11 residues. The germline CDR1 and CDR2 sequences are DFQATT and SNEGSKA (reference sequence). CDR3 residues: CSARDRGECFF. For the CDR3, the DNA is TGCAGTGCTCGAGACAGGGGCGAGTGTTTTTTT.